The 18 T cell receptor beta chains below all came from one sample that was sequenced in a study of cytotoxic CD8 clonotypes in ibrutinib-treated CLL. The repertoire was sequenced with immunoSEQ multiplex PCR; TCRdb's copy has only in-frame clones and lacks some. Altogether approximately 70,000 clones are present, 90% being singletons, with the ten largest covering approximately 3%. The material was PBMCs, obtained after 12 months of ibrutinib treatment. The receptors were gathered from a human donor with chronic lymphocytic leukemia.

On this clone: Other DNA sequences in this specimen translate into the identical CDR3. V is TRBV27 and J is TRBJ1-2; TRBD1 matches at 7 bases. J was trimmed by 7 bases and V by 2 bases; bases with no gene match: 10. CDR3 length equals 15 residues. Germline CDR1 MNHEY, CDR2 SMNVEV (reference sequence). CDR3 amino acids: CASSLKGGSRSGYTF. The CDR3 DNA follows: TGTGCCAGCAGTTTAAAAGGGGGCTCTCGGAGTGGCTACACCTTC.

The chain combines TRBV7-2 with TRBJ2-7, with D perhaps matching TRBD1 or TRBD2 (5 bases each). Trimming pared 2 bases from V and 2 bases from J, leaving 16 bases between. The CDR3 length is 16 residues. From germline, CDR1 is SGHTA and CDR2 FQGNSA. The CDR3 reads CASSLTTTGLTYEQYF. CDR3 coding DNA: TGTGCCAGCAGCTTAACGACGACGGGGCTGACCTACGAGCAGTACTTC.

The chain is built from TRBV7-6 and TRBJ1-5; D unclear. This CDR3 is 15 amino acids long. CDR1 is SGHVS and CDR2 is FNYEAQ in the germline V gene. Trimming took off 5 bases at V and 0 bases at J, with 11 bases between the two ends. This chain's CDR3 is CASSRLPNSNQPQHF. The CDR3 region has the DNA TGTGCCAGCAGCCGACTTCCCAATAGCAATCAGCCCCAGCATTTT.

CDR3 nucleotide sequence: TGTGCCAGCAGCTTGACCATGGGGGGCCGAACCTACGAGCAGTACTTC. Protein: CASSLTMGGRTYEQYF. The V call is TRBV5-6, the J call TRBJ2-7; D might be TRBD1 or TRBD2, each matching 6 bases. CDR3 length: 16 residues. Germline V CDR1 and CDR2: SGHDT, YYEEEE. Trimming cost V 1 base and J 2 bases, with 16 bases left between them.

The chain uses TRBV25-1 and TRBJ1-2; D is unclear. The germline V gene has CDR1 MGHDK and CDR2 SYGVNS. Trimming took 9 bases from V and 5 from J, leaving 10 bases between them. The CDR3 is 11 amino acids. DNA of the CDR3: TGTGCCAGTTCCTCTTATTATGGCTACACCTTC. Translating gives CASSSYYGYTF.

The V call is TRBV28, the J call TRBJ1-1, with D tentatively TRBD1 (6 bases). Looked up from germline, CDR1 is MDHEN and CDR2 is SYDVKM. The CDR3 spans 15 residues. Trimming cost V 5 bases and J 4 bases, with 17 bases left between them. The CDR3 spells CASSHAQGGITEAFF. CDR3 in DNA: TGTGCCAGCAGTCATGCACAGGGCGGGATCACTGAAGCTTTCTTT.

The chain uses TRBV13 and TRBJ1-1; D unresolved. The germline V gene encodes CDR1 PRHDT and CDR2 FYEKMQ (reference sequence). V was clipped by 0 bases and J by 2 bases, with 7 bases between them. The CDR3 is 14 residues long. Here the CDR3 reads CASSLGGRNTEAFF. The CDR3 coding sequence is TGTGCCAGCAGCTTAGGAGGCAGAAACACTGAAGCTTTCTTT.

V is TRBV7-2 and J is TRBJ2-6, with no clear D. Trimming removed 5 bases at V and 11 bases at J, with 7 bases between. The CDR3 loop spans 11 amino acids. Germline assignment: CDR1 SGHTA and CDR2 FQGNSA. The CDR3 DNA is TGTGCCAGCAGCCGGCGCGACGTCCTGACTTTC. Translated, it gives CASSRRDVLTF.

The chain has TRBV19 and TRBJ2-6, with 9 bases matching TRBD2. CDR1 and CDR2 (germline): LNHDA, SQIVND (reference sequence). V was pared by 6 bases and J by 0 bases, with 9 bases of the junction left unmatched. This CDR3 comprises 18 residues. The CDR3 region has the DNA TGTGCCAGTAGCTACGTGACTAGCGGAAGCTCTGGGGCCAACGTCCTGACTTTC. The encoded protein is CASSYVTSGSSGANVLTF.

The rearrangement uses TRBV19 and TRBJ2-7; 8 bases agree with TRBD2. The CDR3 runs 14 residues. CDR1 LNHDA and CDR2 SQIVND come from the germline V gene (reference sequence). The ends lost 3 bases at V and 3 bases at J; junction bases unmatched: 4. CDR3 in DNA: TGTGCCAGTAGTATGGGACTAGGTGGCTACGAGCAGTACTTC. Residues: CASSMGLGGYEQYF.

The chain uses TRBV9 and TRBJ2-2; 9 positions agree with TRBD1. The CDR3 length is 15 residues. Germline V gives CDR1 SGDLS, CDR2 YYNGEE. Trimming at V came to 3 bases and at J to 3 bases, leaving 3 bases not matched to a gene. The CDR3 loop is CASSGDRVDTGELFF. The CDR3 DNA follows: TGTGCCAGCAGCGGGGACAGGGTGGACACCGGGGAGCTGTTTTTT. Using reference TRBV9 and TRBJ2-2 for the parts outside the CDR3, the full variable domain is DSGVTQTPKHLITATGQRVTLRCSPRSGDLSVYWYQQSLDQGLQFLIQYYNGEERAKGNILERFSAQQFPDLHSELNLSSLELGDSALYFCASSGDRVDTGELFFGEGSRLTVL.

The chain joins TRBV30 to TRBJ2-1; D possibly corresponds to TRBD1 (5 bases). CDR3 length equals 15 residues. In germline, CDR1 is GTSNPN, CDR2 SVGIG (reference sequence). Trimming shortened V by 3 bases and J by 6 bases, and 18 bases separated the two germline ends. The DNA of the CDR3 is TGTGCCTGGAGCCCCCGGACAATGAGAGCCAATGAGCAGTTCTTC. It is translated as CAWSPRTMRANEQFF. Looking up the rest from reference TRBV30 and TRBJ2-1 gives the full variable domain: SQTIHQWPATLVQPVGSPLSLECTVEGTSNPNLYWYRQAAGRGLQLLFYSVGIGQISSEVPQNLSASRPQDRQFILSSKKLLLSDSGFYLCAWSPRTMRANEQFFGPGTRLTVL.

V gene TRBV15 combines with J gene TRBJ1-4; D is unclear. Germline V lookup: CDR1 LNHNV, CDR2 YYDKDF (reference sequence). The CDR3 is 16 residues long. The V end lost 1 base, the J end lost 5 bases, and 14 bases lay between the germline ends. The CDR3 nucleotides are TGTGCCACCAGCAGAGTGGTGGGAGGACGGAATGAAAAACTGTTTTTT. Protein sequence: CATSRVVGGRNEKLFF.

This rearrangement joins TRBV9 to TRBJ2-1; 7 nucleotides agree with TRBD2. The germline V gene encodes CDR1 SGDLS and CDR2 YYNGEE. Unmatched junction bases numbered 16, after V lost 3 bases and J lost 4 bases. CDR3 length: 18 amino acids. The CDR3 spells CASSDSAGRGGWYNEQFF. As DNA, the CDR3 is TGTGCCAGCAGCGACTCCGCGGGGCGCGGGGGATGGTACAATGAGCAGTTCTTC. Filled out from reference TRBV9 and TRBJ2-1, the complete variable domain reads DSGVTQTPKHLITATGQRVTLRCSPRSGDLSVYWYQQSLDQGLQFLIQYYNGEERAKGNILERFSAQQFPDLHSELNLSSLELGDSALYFCASSDSAGRGGWYNEQFFGPGTRLTVL.

The V and J genes are TRBV9 and TRBJ2-1, with unresolved D. V lost 0 bases and J 5 bases, leaving 9 bases between the germline ends. The length of the CDR3 is 14 residues. CDR1 and CDR2 (germline): SGDLS, YYNGEE. Written as DNA, the CDR3 is TGTGCCAGCAGCGTAGTCAGCGCCAACAATGAGCAGTTCTTC. Amino acids: CASSVVSANNEQFF. Looking up the rest from reference TRBV9 and TRBJ2-1 gives the full variable domain: DSGVTQTPKHLITATGQRVTLRCSPRSGDLSVYWYQQSLDQGLQFLIQYYNGEERAKGNILERFSAQQFPDLHSELNLSSLELGDSALYFCASSVVSANNEQFFGPGTRLTVL.

The J gene is TRBJ1-5, the V gene TRBV28; D ambiguous. This CDR3 spans 13 amino acids. Trimming removed 5 bases at V and 7 bases at J, with 12 bases between. The germline V gene has CDR1 MDHEN and CDR2 SYDVKM. Written as DNA, the CDR3 is TGTGCCAGCAGTCCGAACGAACAGCAGCCCCAGCATTTT. Its translation: CASSPNEQQPQHF.

The gene calls are TRBV6-5 and TRBJ2-3; D ambiguous. The CDR3 runs 15 residues. Germline V gives CDR1 MNHEY, CDR2 SVGAGI. V shed 0 bases and J shed 2 bases, with 9 bases lying between them. The CDR3 coding sequence is TGTGCCAGCAGTTACTCACGGCAGCCCACAGATACGCAGTATTTT. Translating gives CASSYSRQPTDTQYF.

This chain connects TRBV4-1 to TRBJ2-7, with D perhaps TRBD1 (6 bases). Germline V gene data show CDR1 as MGHRA and CDR2 as YSYEKL. V was clipped by 4 bases and J by 0 bases, with 13 bases between them. The CDR3 runs 15 residues. CDR3 protein: CASSRQVGFSYEQYF. The CDR3 DNA sequence: TGCGCCAGCAGCCGACAGGTGGGTTTCTCCTACGAGCAGTACTTC.